The source of this T cell receptor (beta chain) is a study of blood T cell repertoires in COVID-19. As for the study in general: T cells, B-cell-depleted T cells, or PBMCs provided the cDNA or gDNA that served as material.

V was cut by 6 bases and J by 12 bases, with 17 bases left in between. Germline values: CDR1 LGHDT, CDR2 YNNKEL (reference sequence). This CDR3 has 12 amino acids. The data were produced by immunoSEQ multiplex PCR, yet TCRdb's version contains in-frame clones alone and is incomplete. The sample comprises 230,000 or so clones, roughly 81% of which are singletons, and under 8% rests with the top ten. Recruitment covered 20 to 25 US areas and drew participants whose ages spanned roughly 18 to 89 years. This clone was picked up one time. Sequenced: PBMCs or T cells enriched from blood (not recorded which). The receptor's source is a woman aged 45-65 years who had been exposed to COVID-19. The J gene is TRBJ1-2, the V gene TRBV3-1 (or the pseudogene TRBV3-2); maybe TRBD1 (5 bases). This chain's CDR3 is CASRGGTGLNTF. For the CDR3, the DNA is TGTGCCAGCAGGGGGGGTACAGGACTAAACACCTTC.